Listed below are T cell receptor beta chains from one sample, sequenced in a study of T-cell memory formation after mild COVID-19. TCRdb processed the 5' RACE reads anew with MiXCR; each CDR3 protein has one entry. The sample holds about 470,000 distinct CDR3 sequences, nearly 25% seen once. Sequencing was performed on PBMCs or a T cell subset sorted from them (not recorded which). These receptors came from an adult woman who had mild COVID-19 (a few samples of this study predate the infection). Cell type and time point are not known. CDR3s include the opening cysteine and the closing phenylalanine or tryptophan. A D gene is named only where the DNA matches it firmly. The size of a clone is reported for some rows only, either as once, few or many, or as a class for expanded clones.

TRBJ2-1	.	.	TRBV4-1	CASRLFGGEQFF	TGCGCCAGCAGACTCTTCGGGGGTGAGCAGTTCTTC
TRBJ2-1	TRBD2	.	TRBV4-2	CASSPLTSGDYNEQFF	TGTGCCAGCAGCCCCTTAACTAGCGGGGACTACAATGAGCAGTTCTTC
TRBJ2-1	TRBD2	.	TRBV27	CASSSIAGGGYEQFF	TGTGCCAGCAGTTCTATAGCGGGAGGGGGCTATGAGCAGTTCTTC
TRBJ2-3	.	few	TRBV5-1	CASNKGGTWRGDTQYF	TGCGCCAGCAACAAAGGGGGGACCTGGCGTGGAGATACGCAGTATTTT
TRBJ1-1	.	.	TRBV7-6	CASSLGQGDRTEAFF	TGTGCCAGCAGCTTAGGGCAGGGTGATAGAACTGAAGCTTTCTTT
TRBJ2-2	TRBD2	.	TRBV20-1	CSARPSGAGTGELFF	TGCAGTGCTCGACCTAGCGGAGCCGGCACCGGGGAGCTGTTTTTT
TRBJ2-7	TRBD2	.	TRBV4-1	CASSSQLLAGGLYF	TGCGCCAGCAGCTCGCAACTACTAGCGGGGGGCCTGTACTTC
TRBJ1-5	TRBD1	.	TRBV19	CASSPGDSSNQPQHF	TGTGCCAGTAGTCCCGGGGACAGCAGCAATCAGCCCCAGCATTTT
TRBJ1-1	TRBD1	.	TRBV12-3/TRBV12-4	CASSLGDRWTEAFF	TGTGCCAGCAGTTTAGGGGACAGGTGGACTGAAGCTTTCTTT
TRBJ2-2	.	.	TRBV7-6	CASGGTVRDTGELFF	TGTGCCAGCGGAGGAACGGTGCGGGACACCGGGGAGCTGTTTTTT
TRBJ2-3	TRBD2	.	TRBV5-5	CASSGVLAGSTDTQYF	TGTGCCAGCAGCGGCGTGCTAGCGGGTTCCACAGATACGCAGTATTTT
TRBJ2-5	.	.	TRBV7-2	CASSLDTYSGETQYF	TGTGCCAGCAGCTTGGATACGTATTCTGGGGAGACCCAGTACTTC
TRBJ2-7	TRBD2	few	TRBV5-1	CASSPVVLAGDYEQYF	TGCGCCAGCAGCCCCGTCGTACTAGCGGGAGATTACGAGCAGTACTTC
TRBJ2-7	TRBD2	few	TRBV7-2	CASSSLAGVSYEQYF	TGTGCCAGCAGCTCCCTAGCGGGGGTCTCCTACGAGCAGTACTTC
TRBJ1-5	.	.	TRBV19	CASSVGFDQPQHF	TGTGCCAGTAGTGTCGGGTTCGATCAGCCCCAGCATTTT
TRBJ2-1	.	.	TRBV7-6	CASSLVLESSYNEQFF	TGTGCCAGCAGCTTAGTCCTTGAGAGCTCCTACAATGAGCAGTTCTTC
TRBJ2-3	.	few	TRBV7-2	CASRTTETTTDTQYF	TGTGCCAGCAGAACCACAGAGACGACCACAGATACGCAGTATTTT
TRBJ1-1	TRBD1	.	TRBV19	CASSISGGGTEAFF	TGTGCCAGTAGTATATCAGGGGGGGGCACTGAAGCTTTCTTT
TRBJ2-2	.	.	TRBV12-3/TRBV12-4	CASSGGRTAGNTGELFF	TGTGCCAGCAGTGGCGGAAGGACAGCCGGGAACACCGGGGAGCTGTTTTTT
TRBJ1-5	.	.	TRBV6-1	CASSEQLHSNQPQHF	TGTGCCAGCAGTGAACAGCTTCATAGCAATCAGCCCCAGCATTTT
TRBJ1-1	.	few	TRBV12-3/TRBV12-4	CASTASGGRTEAFF	TGTGCCAGCACGGCCTCCGGGGGTAGGACTGAAGCTTTCTTT
TRBJ2-3	.	.	TRBV4-1	CASSQAPASTDTQYF	TGCGCCAGCAGCCAAGCCCCGGCCAGCACAGATACGCAGTATTTT
TRBJ2-7	.	.	TRBV18	CASSPVGGGSSF	.
TRBJ2-2	TRBD2	many	TRBV6-5	CASSYGASGRTGELFF	TGTGCCAGCAGTTACGGGGCTAGCGGGCGGACCGGGGAGCTGTTTTTT
TRBJ2-7	.	few	TRBV20-1	CSAKNLASEKLYEQYF	TGCAGTGCTAAGAACCTAGCTAGCGAGAAGCTCTACGAGCAGTACTTC
TRBJ2-5	.	few	TRBV7-9	CASSYVFETQYF	TGTGCCAGCAGCTACGTTTTTGAGACCCAGTACTTC
TRBJ2-5	TRBD1	few	TRBV7-2	CASSTQGASQETQYF	TGTGCCAGCAGCACGCAGGGGGCCAGCCAAGAGACCCAGTACTTC
TRBJ2-3	.	few	TRBV7-6	CASGAVRLDTQYF	TGTGCCAGCGGTGCCGTCCGCCTTGATACGCAGTATTTT
TRBJ1-1	.	.	TRBV30	CAWKWQLNTEAFF	TGTGCCTGGAAATGGCAGTTGAACACTGAAGCTTTCTTT
TRBJ2-2	.	.	TRBV24-1	CATSDPVGTGELFF	TGTGCCACCAGTGATCCCGTGGGGACCGGGGAGCTGTTTTTT
TRBJ2-2	.	few	TRBV18	CASSPPGLTGELFF	TGTGCCAGCTCACCACCTGGCCTGACCGGGGAGCTGTTTTTT
TRBJ2-1	TRBD2	.	TRBV5-1	CASSRGQAGGHNEQFF	TGCGCCAGCAGCCGAGGACAAGCGGGGGGCCACAATGAGCAGTTCTTC
TRBJ2-3	.	.	TRBV6-2/TRBV6-3	CASNRHIRTDTQYF	TGTGCCAGCAACCGCCACATACGCACAGATACGCAGTATTTT
TRBJ2-1	.	.	TRBV7-2	CASSTLGWDEQFF	TGTGCCAGCAGCACCTTAGGCTGGGATGAGCAGTTCTTC
TRBJ2-5	TRBD2	.	TRBV20-1	CSASPVPAGEETQYF	TGCAGTGCTAGCCCAGTCCCAGCGGGGGAAGAGACCCAGTACTTC
TRBJ2-3	.	many	TRBV5-1	CASSPGREDTQYF	TGCGCCAGCAGCCCCGGCAGGGAGGATACGCAGTATTTT
TRBJ2-2	.	few	TRBV6-5	CATHKNTGELFF	TGTGCCACCCACAAGAACACCGGGGAGCTGTTTTTT
TRBJ2-5	TRBD2	few	TRBV27	CASSNSGTQGETQYF	TGTGCCAGCAGTAATAGCGGGACACAGGGTGAGACCCAGTACTTC
TRBJ2-2	TRBD1	.	TRBV5-1	CASSFSGQGNTGELFF	TGCGCCAGCAGCTTTTCGGGACAGGGGAACACCGGGGAGCTGTTTTTT
TRBJ1-6	.	.	TRBV6-6	CASSYSDISSYNSPLHF	TGTGCCAGCAGTTACTCCGACATTAGCTCCTATAATTCACCCCTCCACTTT
TRBJ2-5	TRBD1	few	TRBV12-3/TRBV12-4	CASSFTGTGQETQYF	TGTGCCAGCAGTTTCACCGGGACAGGGCAAGAGACCCAGTACTTC
TRBJ2-1	.	.	TRBV20-1	CSARDLWEPYNEQFF	TGCAGTGCTAGAGATCTGTGGGAGCCTTACAATGAGCAGTTCTTC
TRBJ2-5	.	few	TRBV5-1	CASSLSRRLIQETQYF	TGCGCCAGCAGCTTGAGCCGGAGACTTATCCAGGAGACCCAGTACTTC
TRBJ2-1	TRBD2	.	TRBV12-3/TRBV12-4	CASSGTSGDNEQFF	TGTGCCAGCAGCGGGACTAGCGGAGACAATGAGCAGTTCTTC
TRBJ2-3	.	.	TRBV7-8	CASSLVGGGDTQYF	TGTGCCAGCAGCCTCGTAGGGGGTGGTGATACGCAGTATTTT
TRBJ1-1	TRBD1	.	TRBV27	CASNVGGQGNTEAFF	TGTGCCAGCAACGTAGGCGGACAGGGGAACACTGAAGCTTTCTTT
TRBJ2-7	TRBD1	few	TRBV15	CATSRDTGATYEQYF	TGTGCCACCAGCAGAGATACAGGGGCTACGTACGAGCAGTACTTC